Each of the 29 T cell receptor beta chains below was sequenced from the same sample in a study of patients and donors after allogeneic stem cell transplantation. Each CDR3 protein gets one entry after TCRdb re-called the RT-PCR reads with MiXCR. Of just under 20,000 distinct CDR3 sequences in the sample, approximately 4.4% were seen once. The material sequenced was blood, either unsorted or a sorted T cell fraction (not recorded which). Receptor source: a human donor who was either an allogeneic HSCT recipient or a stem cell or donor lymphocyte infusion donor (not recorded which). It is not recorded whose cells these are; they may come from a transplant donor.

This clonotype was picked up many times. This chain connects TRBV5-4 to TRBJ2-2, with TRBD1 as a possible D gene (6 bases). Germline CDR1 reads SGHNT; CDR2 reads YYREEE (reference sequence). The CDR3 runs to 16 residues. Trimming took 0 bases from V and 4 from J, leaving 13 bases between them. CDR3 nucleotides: TGTGCCAGCAGCTTGGCTCGTTGGGGGCGCACCGGGGAGCTGTTTTTT. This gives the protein CASSLARWGRTGELFF.

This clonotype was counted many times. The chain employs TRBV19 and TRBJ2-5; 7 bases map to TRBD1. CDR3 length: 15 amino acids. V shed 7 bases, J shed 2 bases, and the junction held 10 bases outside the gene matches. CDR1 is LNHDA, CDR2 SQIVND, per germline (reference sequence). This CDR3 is CASIPRQGDQETQYF. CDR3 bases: TGTGCCAGTATCCCGAGACAGGGCGATCAAGAGACCCAGTACTTC.

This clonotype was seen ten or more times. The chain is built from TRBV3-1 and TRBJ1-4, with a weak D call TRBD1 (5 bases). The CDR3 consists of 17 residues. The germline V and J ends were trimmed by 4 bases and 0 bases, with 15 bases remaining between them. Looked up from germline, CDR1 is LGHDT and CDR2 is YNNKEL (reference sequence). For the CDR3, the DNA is TGTGCCAGCAGCCCCTATCAGATGACAGCAACTAATGAAAAACTGTTTTTT. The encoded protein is CASSPYQMTATNEKLFF.

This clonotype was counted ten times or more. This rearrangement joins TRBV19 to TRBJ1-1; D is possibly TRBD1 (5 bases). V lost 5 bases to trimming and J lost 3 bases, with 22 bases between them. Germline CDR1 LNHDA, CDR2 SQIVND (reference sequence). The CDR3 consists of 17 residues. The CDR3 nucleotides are TGTGCCAGTAGTCACACTAGGGCAGGAAGAGGGGACACTGAAGCTTTCTTT. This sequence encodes CASSHTRAGRGDTEAFF.

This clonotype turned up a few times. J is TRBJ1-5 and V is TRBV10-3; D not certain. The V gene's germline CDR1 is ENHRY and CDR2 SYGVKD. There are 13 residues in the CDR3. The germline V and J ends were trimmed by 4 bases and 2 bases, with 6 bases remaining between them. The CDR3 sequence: CAISAQGNQPQHF. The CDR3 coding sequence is TGTGCCATCAGTGCCCAGGGCAATCAGCCCCAGCATTTT.

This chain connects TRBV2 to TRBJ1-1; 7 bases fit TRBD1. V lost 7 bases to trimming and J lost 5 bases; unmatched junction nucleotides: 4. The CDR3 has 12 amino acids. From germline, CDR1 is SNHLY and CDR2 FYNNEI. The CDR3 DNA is TGTGCCAGCATCCAACAGGGGACTGAAGCTTTCTTT. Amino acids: CASIQQGTEAFF. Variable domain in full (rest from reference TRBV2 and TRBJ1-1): EPEVTQTPSHQVTQMGQEVILRCVPISNHLYFYWYRQILGQKVEFLVSFYNNEISEKSEIFDDQFSVERPDGSNFTLKIRSTKLEDSAMYFCASIQQGTEAFFGQGTRLTVV.

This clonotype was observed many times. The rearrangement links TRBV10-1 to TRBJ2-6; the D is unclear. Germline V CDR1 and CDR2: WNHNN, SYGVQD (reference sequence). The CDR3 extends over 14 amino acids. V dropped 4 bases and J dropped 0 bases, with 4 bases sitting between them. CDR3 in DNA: TGCGCCAGCAGTGCGGGCTCTGGGGCCAACGTCCTGACTTTC. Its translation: CASSAGSGANVLTF.

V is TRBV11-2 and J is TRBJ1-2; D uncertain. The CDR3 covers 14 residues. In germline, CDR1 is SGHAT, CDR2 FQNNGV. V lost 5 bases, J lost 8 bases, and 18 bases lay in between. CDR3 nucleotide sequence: TGTGCCAGCAGCCCAACAAATACGCCGGCCGGCTACACCTTC. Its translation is CASSPTNTPAGYTF.

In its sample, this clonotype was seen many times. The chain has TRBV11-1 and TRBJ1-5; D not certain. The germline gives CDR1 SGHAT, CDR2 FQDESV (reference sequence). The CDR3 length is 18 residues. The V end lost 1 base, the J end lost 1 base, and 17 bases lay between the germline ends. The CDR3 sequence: CASSLEGWAGGSNQPQHF. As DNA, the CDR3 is TGTGCCAGCAGCTTAGAAGGTTGGGCAGGAGGGAGCAATCAGCCCCAGCATTTT.

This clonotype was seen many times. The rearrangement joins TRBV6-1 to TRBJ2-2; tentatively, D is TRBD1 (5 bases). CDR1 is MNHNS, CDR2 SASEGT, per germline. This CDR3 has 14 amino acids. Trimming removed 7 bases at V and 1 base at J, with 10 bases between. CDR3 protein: CASMGLMNTGELFF. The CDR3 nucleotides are TGTGCCAGCATGGGGCTGATGAACACCGGGGAGCTGTTTTTT.

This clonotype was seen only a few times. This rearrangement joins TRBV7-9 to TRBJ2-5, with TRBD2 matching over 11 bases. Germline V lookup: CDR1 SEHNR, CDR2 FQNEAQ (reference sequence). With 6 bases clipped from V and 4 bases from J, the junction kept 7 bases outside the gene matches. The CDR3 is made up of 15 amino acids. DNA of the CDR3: TGTGCCAGCAGGGGTAGCGGGGGGGCGGGAGAGACCCAGTACTTC. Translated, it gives CASRGSGGAGETQYF. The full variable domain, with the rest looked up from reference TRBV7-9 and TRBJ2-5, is DTGVSQNPRHKITKRGQNVTFRCDPISEHNRLYWYRQTLGQGPEFLTYFQNEAQLEKSRLLSDRFSAERPKGSFSTLEIQRTEQGDSAMYLCASRGSGGAGETQYFGPGTRLLVL.

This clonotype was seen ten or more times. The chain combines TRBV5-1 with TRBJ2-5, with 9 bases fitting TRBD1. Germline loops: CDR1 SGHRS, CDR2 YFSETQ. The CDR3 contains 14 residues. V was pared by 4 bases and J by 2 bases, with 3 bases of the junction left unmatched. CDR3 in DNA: TGCGCCAGCAGCCATGGGACAGGGCAAGAGACCCAGTACTTC. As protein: CASSHGTGQETQYF.

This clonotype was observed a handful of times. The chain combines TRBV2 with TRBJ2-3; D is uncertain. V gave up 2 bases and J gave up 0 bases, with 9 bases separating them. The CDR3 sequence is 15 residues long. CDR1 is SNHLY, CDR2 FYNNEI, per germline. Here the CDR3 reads CASSERSTSTDTQYF. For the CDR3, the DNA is TGTGCCAGCAGTGAAAGGAGTACTAGCACAGATACGCAGTATTTT.

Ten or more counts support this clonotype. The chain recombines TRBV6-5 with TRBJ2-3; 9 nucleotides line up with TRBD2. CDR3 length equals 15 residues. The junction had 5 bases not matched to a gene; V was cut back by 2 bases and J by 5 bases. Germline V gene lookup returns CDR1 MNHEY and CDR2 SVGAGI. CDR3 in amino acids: CASSYRGGAVDTQYF. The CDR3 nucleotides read TGTGCCAGCAGTTACCGCGGGGGGGCAGTAGATACGCAGTATTTT.

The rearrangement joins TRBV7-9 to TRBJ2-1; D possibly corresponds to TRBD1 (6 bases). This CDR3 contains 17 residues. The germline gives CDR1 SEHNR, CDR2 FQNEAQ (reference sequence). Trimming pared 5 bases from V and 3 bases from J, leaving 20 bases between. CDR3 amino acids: CASSTPLQGSFYNEQFF. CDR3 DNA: TGTGCCAGCAGCACACCCTTACAGGGTAGCTTCTACAATGAGCAGTTCTTC.

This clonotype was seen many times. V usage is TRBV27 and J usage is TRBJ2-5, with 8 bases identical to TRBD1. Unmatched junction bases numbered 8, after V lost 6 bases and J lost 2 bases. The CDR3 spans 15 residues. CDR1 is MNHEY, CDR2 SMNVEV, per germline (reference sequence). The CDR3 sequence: CASSQTGGRQETQYF. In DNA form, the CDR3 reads TGTGCCAGCAGCCAAACAGGGGGGAGGCAAGAGACCCAGTACTTC.

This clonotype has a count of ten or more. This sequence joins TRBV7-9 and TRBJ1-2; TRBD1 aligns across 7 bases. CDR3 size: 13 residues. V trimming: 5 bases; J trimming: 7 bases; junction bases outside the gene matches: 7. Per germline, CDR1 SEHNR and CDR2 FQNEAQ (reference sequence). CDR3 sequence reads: CASSPRGQSGYTF. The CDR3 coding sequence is TGTGCCAGCAGCCCTAGGGGGCAAAGTGGCTACACCTTC.

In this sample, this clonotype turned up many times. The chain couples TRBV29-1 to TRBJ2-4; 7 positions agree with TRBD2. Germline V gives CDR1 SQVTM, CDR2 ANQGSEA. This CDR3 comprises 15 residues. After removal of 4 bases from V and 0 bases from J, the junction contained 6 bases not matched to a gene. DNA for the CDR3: TGCAGCGTTGTGTCTAGCGGAGGAGCCAAAAACATTCAGTACTTC. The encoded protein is CSVVSSGGAKNIQYF.

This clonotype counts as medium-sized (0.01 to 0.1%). The CDR3 loop is CASSFGTGYEQYF. The CDR3 nucleotides read TGTGCCAGTAGTTTCGGGACAGGCTACGAGCAGTACTTC. J is TRBJ2-7 and V is TRBV19, with 8 bases fitting TRBD1. The V gene end was trimmed by 5 bases and the J gene end by 3 bases; junction bases not matched to a gene: 3. The CDR3 length is 13 residues. The germline CDR1 and CDR2 sequences are LNHDA and SQIVND (reference sequence).

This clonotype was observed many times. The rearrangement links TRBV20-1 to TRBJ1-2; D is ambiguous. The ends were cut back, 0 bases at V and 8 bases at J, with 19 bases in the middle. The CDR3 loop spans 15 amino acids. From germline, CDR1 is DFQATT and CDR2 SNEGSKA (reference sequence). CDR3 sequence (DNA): TGCAGTGCTAGAGATACGAGGGAACATAAGGGCGGCTACACCTTC. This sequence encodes CSARDTREHKGGYTF.

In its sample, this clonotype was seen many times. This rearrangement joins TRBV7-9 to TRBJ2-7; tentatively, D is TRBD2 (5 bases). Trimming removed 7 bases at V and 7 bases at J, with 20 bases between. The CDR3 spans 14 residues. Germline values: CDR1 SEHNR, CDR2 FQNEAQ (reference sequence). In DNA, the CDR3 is TGTGCCAGCATAGACTCCGGCTCCCCGGGGGAGCAGTACTTC. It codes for CASIDSGSPGEQYF.

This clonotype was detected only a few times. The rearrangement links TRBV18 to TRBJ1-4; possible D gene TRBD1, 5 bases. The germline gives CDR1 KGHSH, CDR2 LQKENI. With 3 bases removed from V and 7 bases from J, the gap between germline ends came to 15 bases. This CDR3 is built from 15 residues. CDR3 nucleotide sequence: TGTGCCAGCTCACCCGACGGGGGGGATCGTGAAAAACTGTTTTTT. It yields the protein CASSPDGGDREKLFF.

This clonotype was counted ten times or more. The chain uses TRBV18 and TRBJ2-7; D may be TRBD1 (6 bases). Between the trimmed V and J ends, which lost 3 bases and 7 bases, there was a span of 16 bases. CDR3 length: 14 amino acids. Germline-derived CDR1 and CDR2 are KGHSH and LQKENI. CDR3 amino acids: CASSPDRQSGEQYF. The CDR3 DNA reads TGTGCCAGCTCACCCGACAGGCAATCTGGGGAGCAGTACTTC.

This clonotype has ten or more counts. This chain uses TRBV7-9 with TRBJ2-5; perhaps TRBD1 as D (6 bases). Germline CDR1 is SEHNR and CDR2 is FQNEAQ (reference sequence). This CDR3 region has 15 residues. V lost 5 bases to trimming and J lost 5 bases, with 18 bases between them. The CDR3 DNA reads TGTGCCAGCAGCCAGGATCGGGCAGGGGCGGAGACCCAGTACTTC. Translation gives CASSQDRAGAETQYF.

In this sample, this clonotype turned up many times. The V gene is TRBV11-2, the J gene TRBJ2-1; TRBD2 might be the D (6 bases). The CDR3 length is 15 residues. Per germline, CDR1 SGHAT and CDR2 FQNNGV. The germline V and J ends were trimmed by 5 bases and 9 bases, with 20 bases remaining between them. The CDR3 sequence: CASSHRLGGSSEQFF. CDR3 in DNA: TGTGCCAGCAGCCATAGATTGGGGGGTTCGTCTGAGCAGTTCTTC.

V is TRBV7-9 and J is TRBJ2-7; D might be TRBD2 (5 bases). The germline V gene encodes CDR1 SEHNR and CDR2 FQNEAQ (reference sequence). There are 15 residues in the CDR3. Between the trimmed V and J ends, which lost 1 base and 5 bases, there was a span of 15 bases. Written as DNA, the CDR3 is TGTGCCAGCAGCTTAGGGTACATGCGGGTCGACGAGCAGTACTTC. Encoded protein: CASSLGYMRVDEQYF.

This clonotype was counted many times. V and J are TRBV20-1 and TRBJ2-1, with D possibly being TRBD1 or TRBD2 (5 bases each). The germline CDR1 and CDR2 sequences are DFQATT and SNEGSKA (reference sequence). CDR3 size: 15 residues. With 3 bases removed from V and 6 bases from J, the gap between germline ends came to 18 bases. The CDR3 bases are TGCAGTGCTAGGCCCCTAGGTGGGGGTTTCAATGAGCAGTTCTTC. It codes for CSARPLGGGFNEQFF.

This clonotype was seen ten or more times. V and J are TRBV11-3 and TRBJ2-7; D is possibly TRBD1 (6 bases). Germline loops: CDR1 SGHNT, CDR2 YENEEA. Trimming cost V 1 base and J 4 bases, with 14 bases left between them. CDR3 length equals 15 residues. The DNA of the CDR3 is TGTGCCAGCAGCTTAGGCGTCCAGGGGAAATACGAGCAGTACTTC. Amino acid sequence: CASSLGVQGKYEQYF.

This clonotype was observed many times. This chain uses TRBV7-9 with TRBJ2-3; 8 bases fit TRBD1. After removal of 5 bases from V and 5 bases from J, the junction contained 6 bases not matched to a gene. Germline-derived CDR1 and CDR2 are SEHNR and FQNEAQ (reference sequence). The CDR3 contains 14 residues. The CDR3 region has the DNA TGTGCCAGCAGCCGGGACAGGCCCCTAGATACGCAGTATTTT. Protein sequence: CASSRDRPLDTQYF.